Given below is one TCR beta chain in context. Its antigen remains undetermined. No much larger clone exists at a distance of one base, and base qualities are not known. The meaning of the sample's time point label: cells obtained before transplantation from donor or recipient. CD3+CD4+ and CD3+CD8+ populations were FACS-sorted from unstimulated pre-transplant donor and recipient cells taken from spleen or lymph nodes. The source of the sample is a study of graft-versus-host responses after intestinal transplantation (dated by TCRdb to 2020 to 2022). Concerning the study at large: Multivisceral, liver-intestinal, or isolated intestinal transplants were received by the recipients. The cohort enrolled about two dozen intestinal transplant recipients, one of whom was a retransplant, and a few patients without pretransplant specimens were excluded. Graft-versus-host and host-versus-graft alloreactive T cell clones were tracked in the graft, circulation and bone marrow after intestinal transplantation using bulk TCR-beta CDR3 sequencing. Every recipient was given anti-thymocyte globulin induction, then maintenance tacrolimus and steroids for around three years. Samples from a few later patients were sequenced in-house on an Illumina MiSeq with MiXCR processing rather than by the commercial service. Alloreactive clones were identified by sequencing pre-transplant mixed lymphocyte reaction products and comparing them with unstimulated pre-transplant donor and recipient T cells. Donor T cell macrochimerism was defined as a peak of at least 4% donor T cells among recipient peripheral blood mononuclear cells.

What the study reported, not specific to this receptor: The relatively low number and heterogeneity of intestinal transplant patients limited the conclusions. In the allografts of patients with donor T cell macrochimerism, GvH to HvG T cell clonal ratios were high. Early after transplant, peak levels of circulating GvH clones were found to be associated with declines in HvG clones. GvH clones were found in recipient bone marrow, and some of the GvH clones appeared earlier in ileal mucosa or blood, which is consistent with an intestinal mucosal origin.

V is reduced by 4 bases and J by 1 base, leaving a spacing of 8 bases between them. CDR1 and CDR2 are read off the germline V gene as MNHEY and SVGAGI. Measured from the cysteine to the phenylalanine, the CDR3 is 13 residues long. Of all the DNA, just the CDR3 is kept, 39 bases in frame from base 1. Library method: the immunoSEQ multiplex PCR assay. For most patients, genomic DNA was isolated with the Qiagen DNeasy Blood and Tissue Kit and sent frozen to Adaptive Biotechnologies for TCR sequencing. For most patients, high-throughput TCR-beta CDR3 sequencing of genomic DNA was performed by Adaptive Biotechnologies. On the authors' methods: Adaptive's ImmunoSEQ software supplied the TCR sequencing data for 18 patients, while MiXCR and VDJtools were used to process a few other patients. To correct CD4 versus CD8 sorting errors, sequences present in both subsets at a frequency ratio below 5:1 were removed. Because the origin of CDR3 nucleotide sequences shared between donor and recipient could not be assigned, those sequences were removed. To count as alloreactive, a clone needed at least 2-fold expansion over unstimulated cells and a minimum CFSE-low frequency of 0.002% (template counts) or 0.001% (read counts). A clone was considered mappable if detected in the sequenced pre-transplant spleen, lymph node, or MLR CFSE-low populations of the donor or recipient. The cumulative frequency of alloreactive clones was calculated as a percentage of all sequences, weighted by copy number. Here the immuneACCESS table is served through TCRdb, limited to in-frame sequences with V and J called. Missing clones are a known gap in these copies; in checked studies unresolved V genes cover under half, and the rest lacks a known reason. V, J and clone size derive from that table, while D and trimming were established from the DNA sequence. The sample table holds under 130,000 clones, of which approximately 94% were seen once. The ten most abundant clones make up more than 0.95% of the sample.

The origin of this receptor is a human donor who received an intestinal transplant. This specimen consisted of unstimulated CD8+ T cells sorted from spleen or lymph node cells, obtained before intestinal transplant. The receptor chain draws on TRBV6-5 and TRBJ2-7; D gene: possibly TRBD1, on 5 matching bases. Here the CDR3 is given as CASSWTPSYEQYF. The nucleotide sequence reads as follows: TGTGCCAGCAGTTGGACACCTTCCTACGAGCAGTACTTC.